This T cell receptor beta chain appears in the sequencing data of a study of T cells in Graves' hyperthyroidism and ophthalmopathy. The CDR3 contains 16 residues. The germline CDR1 and CDR2 sequences are SGHAT and FQNNGV. Trimming took 5 bases from V and 3 from J; bases not matched to a gene: 9. This clonotype was seen at least ten times. There were TCR beta CDR3 regions amplified from RNA transcripts. The study used the HTBI primer set for a first-round RT-PCR of the TCR CDR3. TCRdb passed the multiplex PCR reads through MiXCR, listing each CDR3 protein once. Of 400,000 or so distinct CDR3 sequences listed, 11% to 15% are singletons.

Sample: blood. V is TRBV11-2 and J is TRBJ2-5, with 10 bases aligning to TRBD2. The clonotype originates from a man aged 45 to 65 with Graves' ophthalmopathy. In DNA, the CDR3 is TGTGCCAGCAGCGTTGGAGCGGGAGGGCCAAAAGAGACCCAGTACTTC. Encoded protein: CASSVGAGGPKETQYF.